The text below deals with one TCR beta chain. Authors' analysis steps: Nucleated cell counts were estimated from reference gene primer amplification. Some clones are missing from TCRdb's copy, which holds only in-frame ones; the method was immunoSEQ multiplex PCR. D and trimming come from the DNA, and the V and J calls and clone size come from that table. The sample shows fewer than 300,000 clones, approximately 86% of them seen only once. The data originate from a study of blood T cell repertoires in COVID-19. At the level of the study: Both acute and convalescent COVID-19 samples were obtained from the United States, Italy and Spain. PBMCs, B-cell-depleted T cells, or T cells provided the cDNA or gDNA that made up the material.

This CDR3 spans 13 amino acids. Deletions cut 8 bases from V and 5 bases from J, with 15 bases between. The V gene's germline CDR1 is SGHAT and CDR2 FQNNGV. The source material was peripheral blood. This receptor was identified in a woman between 18 and 30 years old with acute or convalescent COVID-19. The chain carries TRBV11-2 and TRBJ1-1; tentative D call: TRBD1 (6 bases). The CDR3 loop is CASGYREGTEAFF. CDR3 DNA sequence: TGTGCCAGCGGATACAGGGAGGGTACTGAAGCTTTCTTT.